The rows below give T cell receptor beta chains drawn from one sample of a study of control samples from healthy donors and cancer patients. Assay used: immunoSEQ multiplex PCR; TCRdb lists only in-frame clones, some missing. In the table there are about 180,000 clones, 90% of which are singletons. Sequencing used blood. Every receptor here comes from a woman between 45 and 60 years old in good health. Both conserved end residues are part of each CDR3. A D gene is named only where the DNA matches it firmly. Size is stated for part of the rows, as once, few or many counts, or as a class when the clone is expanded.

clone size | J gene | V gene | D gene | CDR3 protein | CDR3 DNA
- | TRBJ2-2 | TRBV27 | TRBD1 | CASSPTSWTGGNTGELFF | TGTGCCAGCAGTCCAACTTCTTGGACAGGGGGTAACACCGGGGAGCTGTTTTTT
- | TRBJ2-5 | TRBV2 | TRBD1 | CARQGQGGPETQYF | TGTGCCAGACAGGGACAGGGGGGCCCAGAGACCCAGTACTTC
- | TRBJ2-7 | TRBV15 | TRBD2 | CATSRERGGTSGNEQYF | TGTGCCACCAGCAGAGAGAGAGGGGGGACTAGCGGAAACGAGCAGTACTTC
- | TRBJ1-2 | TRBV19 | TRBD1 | CASLPFTGGGNYGYTF | TGTGCCAGCCTACCCTTTACAGGGGGAGGGAACTATGGCTACACCTTC
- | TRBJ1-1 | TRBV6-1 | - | CASSEMANTEAFF | TGTGCCAGCAGTGAAATGGCGAACACTGAAGCTTTCTTT
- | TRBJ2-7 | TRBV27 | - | CASSADIAGTTYEQYF | TGTGCCAGCAGTGCAGATATAGCCGGGACCACCTACGAGCAGTACTTC
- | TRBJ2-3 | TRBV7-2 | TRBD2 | CASSPRGTSDTQYF | TGTGCCAGCAGCCCGCGAGGGACTAGTGATACGCAGTATTTT
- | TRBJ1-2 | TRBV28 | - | CASSPPADRYYGYTF | TGTGCCAGCAGTCCGCCCGCAGACAGGTACTATGGCTACACCTTC
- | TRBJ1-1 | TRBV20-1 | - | CSASVQGGTEAFF | TGCAGTGCTAGTGTACAAGGGGGCACTGAAGCTTTCTTT
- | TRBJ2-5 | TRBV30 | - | CAWRSAGTTRETQYF | TGTGCCTGGAGGTCGGCCGGGACGACGAGGGAGACCCAGTACTTC
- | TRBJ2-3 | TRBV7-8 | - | CASSRGTASTDTQYF | TGTGCCAGCAGCCGAGGGACGGCTAGCACAGATACGCAGTATTTT
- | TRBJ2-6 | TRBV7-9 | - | CASRLPGANVLTF | TGTGCCAGCAGATTGCCTGGGGCCAACGTCCTGACTTTC
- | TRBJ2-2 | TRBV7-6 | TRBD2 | CASSQPGLAGNTGEPFF | TGTGCCAGCAGCCAACCGGGACTAGCGGGGAACACCGGGGAGCCGTTTTTT
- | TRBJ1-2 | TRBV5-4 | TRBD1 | CASSWDRPIGYTF | TGTGCCAGCAGCTGGGACAGGCCTATTGGCTACACCTTC
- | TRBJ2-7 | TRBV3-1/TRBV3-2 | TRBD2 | CASSQGGTFRGTYEQYF | TGTGCCAGCAGCCAGGGGGGGACTTTCCGGGGCACCTACGAGCAGTACTTC
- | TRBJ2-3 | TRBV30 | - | CAWKGGNTQSFLLGTDTQYF | TGTGCCTGGAAGGGGGGGAATACACAATCCTTTTTGCTAGGCACAGATACGCAGTATTTT
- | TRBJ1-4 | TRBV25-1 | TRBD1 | CASSVGQMVEKLFF | TGTGCCAGCAGTGTGGGACAGATGGTTGAAAAACTGTTTTTT
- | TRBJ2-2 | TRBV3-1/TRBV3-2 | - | CASSSSSANTGELFF | TGTGCCAGCAGCTCGTCTAGCGCGAACACCGGGGAGCTGTTTTTT
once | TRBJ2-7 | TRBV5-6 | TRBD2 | CASSLGSGRMGYEQYF | TGTGCCAGCAGCTTGGGTAGCGGGCGGATGGGCTACGAGCAGTACTTC
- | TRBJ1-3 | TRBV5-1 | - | CASSLVGSLGGNTIYF | TGCGCCAGCAGCTTGGTCGGCAGCCTAGGGGGAAACACCATATATTTT
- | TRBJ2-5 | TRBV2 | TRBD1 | CASAWDRAGETQYF | TGTGCCAGCGCTTGGGACAGGGCAGGGGAGACCCAGTACTTC
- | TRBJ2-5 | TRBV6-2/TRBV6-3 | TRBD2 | CASSYLGLAGGERQETQYF | TGTGCCAGCAGTTACTTGGGACTAGCGGGGGGCGAGAGACAAGAGACCCAGTACTTC
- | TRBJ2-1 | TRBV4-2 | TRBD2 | CASRSTSGSYNEQFF | TGTGCCAGCAGGAGCACTAGCGGCTCCTACAATGAGCAGTTCTTC
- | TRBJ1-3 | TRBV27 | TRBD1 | CASSPGTGGNTIYF | TGTGCCAGCAGTCCCGGGACAGGGGGAAACACCATATATTTT
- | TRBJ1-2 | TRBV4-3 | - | CASSQEKVYGYTF | TGCGCCAGCAGCCAAGAAAAGGTCTATGGCTACACCTTC
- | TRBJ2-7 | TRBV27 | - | CASSLSIGAPYRSSYEQYF | TGTGCCAGCAGTTTATCTATCGGGGCCCCTTACAGGAGCTCCTACGAGCAGTACTTC
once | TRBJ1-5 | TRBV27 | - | CASRGRMDQPQHF | TGTGCCAGCAGGGGACGGATGGATCAGCCCCAGCATTTT
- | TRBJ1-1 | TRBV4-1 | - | CASSQVPNTEAFF | TGCGCCAGCAGCCAGGTGCCCAACACTGAAGCTTTCTTT
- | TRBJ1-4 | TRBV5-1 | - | CASSLAGSDNEKLFF | TGCGCCAGCAGCTTGGCGGGGTCAGATAATGAAAAACTGTTTTTT
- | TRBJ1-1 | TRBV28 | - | CASSLSTVSILYTEAFF | TGTGCCAGCAGTTTATCGACAGTATCAATCCTTTACACTGAAGCTTTCTTT
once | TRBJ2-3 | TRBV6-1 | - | CASSDPSTDTQYF | TGTGCCAGCAGTGATCCTAGCACAGATACGCAGTATTTT